Below are 8 T cell receptor beta chains sequenced from a single sample in a study of blood T cell repertoires in COVID-19. TCRdb keeps only in-frame clones here, not all; method: immunoSEQ multiplex PCR. The repertoire consists of some 240,000 clones, with about 86% occurring once and the leading ten covering about 4%. Sample: PBMCs or T cells enriched from blood (not recorded which). The receptors were sampled from a young man with acute COVID-19.

The rearrangement joins TRBV20-1 to TRBJ1-1, with D tentatively TRBD1 (5 bases). The CDR3 extends over 11 amino acids. Germline V lookup: CDR1 DFQATT, CDR2 SNEGSKA (reference sequence). The V end was cut by 7 bases, the J end by 2 bases, with 8 bases between. This CDR3 is CSGQFNTEAFF. Written as DNA, the CDR3 is TGCAGTGGACAGTTTAACACTGAAGCTTTCTTT.

V gene TRBV5-1 combines with J gene TRBJ2-2; the D gene is possibly TRBD2 (5 bases). Between the trimmed V and J ends, which lost 5 bases and 5 bases, there was a span of 16 bases. CDR1 and CDR2 (germline): SGHRS, YFSETQ. The CDR3 consists of 15 residues. CDR3 sequence reads: CASRAQGRGTGELFF. CDR3 DNA sequence: TGCGCCAGCAGAGCGCAAGGACGAGGGACCGGGGAGCTGTTTTTT.

The chain has TRBV12-3 or TRBV12-4 and TRBJ2-3; no definite D call. The CDR3 has 13 residues. Trimming shortened V by 5 bases and J by 4 bases, and 10 bases separated the two germline ends. The CDR3 is CASSTIGADTQYF. Here the CDR3 DNA reads TGTGCCAGCAGTACCATCGGTGCAGATACGCAGTATTTT.

This chain connects TRBV7-2 to TRBJ2-7; D ambiguous. V lost 5 bases and J lost 7, with 9 bases in between. This CDR3 is 11 amino acids long. Looked up from germline, CDR1 is SGHTA and CDR2 is FQGNSA. The CDR3 sequence: CASSDSREQYV. The CDR3 bases are TGTGCCAGCAGCGACTCGAGGGAGCAGTACGTC.

V usage is TRBV10-1 and J usage is TRBJ1-1, with 10 bases fitting TRBD1. Per the germline V gene, CDR1 is WNHNN and CDR2 is SYGVQD (reference sequence). This CDR3 region has 14 residues. After removal of 9 bases from V and 4 bases from J, the junction contained 8 bases not matched to a gene. The CDR3, as DNA: TGCGCCAGTTCTAGGGACAGGGGTGGCACTGAAGCTTTCTTT. Translated, it gives CASSRDRGGTEAFF.

This clone has a handful of counts. CDR3 amino acids: CASSYSKTTGGNTIYF. The DNA of the CDR3 is TGTGCCAGCAGTTACTCGAAGACAACCGGAGGAAACACCATATATTTT. The chain is built from TRBV6-5 and TRBJ1-3; D is unresolved. Deletions cut 0 bases from V and 4 bases from J, with 13 bases between. Germline values: CDR1 MNHEY, CDR2 SVGAGI. The CDR3 totals 16 residues.

The chain carries TRBV4-2 and TRBJ1-2, with D possibly matching TRBD1 (5 bases). This CDR3 has 16 residues. V was trimmed by 0 bases and J by 11 bases, leaving 22 bases between them. CDR1 is LGHNA, CDR2 YNFKEQ, per germline. CDR3 coding DNA: TGTGCCAGCAGCCAAGAGAGCTTGGCAGGGAACTTTGGGTACACCTTC. It yields the protein CASSQESLAGNFGYTF.

The chain joins TRBV7-3 to TRBJ2-1; 7 nucleotides align to TRBD2. This CDR3 is built from 12 residues. In germline, CDR1 is SGHTA, CDR2 FQGTGA. The V gene end was trimmed by 5 bases and the J gene end by 13 bases; junction bases not matched to a gene: 8. The CDR3 nucleotides read TGTGCCAGCAGCCCTCAGGCTAGCGGCCAGTTCTTC. Translating gives CASSPQASGQFF.